A selection of T cell receptor beta chains follows, all from one sample in a study of shared clonotypes between healthy human individuals. Assay used: immunoSEQ multiplex PCR; TCRdb lists only in-frame clones, some missing. The data show approximately 2.5 million clones, over 85% seen once. The sequencing input was naive CD4+ T cells from PBMCs. The receptors were gathered from a man aged 18 to 30 in good health. Some clones in this sample may be carry-over from other donors' samples. CDR3s include the opening cysteine and the closing phenylalanine or tryptophan. A D gene is named only where the DNA matches it firmly. Size tells how often a clone was seen (once, few, many) or the class of an expanded clone, and some rows leave it out.

cdr3_nt: TGCAGTGGTTTGGGTGGGAACACCATATATTTT; cdr3_aa: CSGLGGNTIYF; d_call: NA; v_call: TRBV20-1; cdr3_length: 11; j_call: TRBJ1-3; clone_size: NA
cdr3_nt: TGCGCCAGCAGCTCCCGACAGGGGACGAGCTCTGGAAACACCATATATTTT; cdr3_aa: CASSSRQGTSSGNTIYF; d_call: TRBD1; v_call: TRBV5-1; cdr3_length: 17; j_call: TRBJ1-3; clone_size: NA
cdr3_nt: TGTGCCTGGAGTGTGGTCGCGAAAACAGATACGCAGTATTTT; cdr3_aa: CAWSVVAKTDTQYF; d_call: NA; v_call: TRBV30; cdr3_length: 14; j_call: TRBJ2-3; clone_size: NA
cdr3_nt: TGTGCCAGTAGTCCCACCGGGACGGGCTATGGCTACACCTTC; cdr3_aa: CASSPTGTGYGYTF; d_call: NA; v_call: TRBV19; cdr3_length: 14; j_call: TRBJ1-2; clone_size: NA
cdr3_nt: TGTGCCACCCGAGTAGGGGCAACGAACACTGAAGCTTTCTTT; cdr3_aa: CATRVGATNTEAFF; d_call: NA; v_call: TRBV10-3; cdr3_length: 14; j_call: TRBJ1-1; clone_size: NA
cdr3_nt: TGTGCCAGCAGCGTAGGGGGACGCCGCCACGAGCAGTACTTC; cdr3_aa: CASSVGGRRHEQYF; d_call: NA; v_call: TRBV9; cdr3_length: 14; j_call: TRBJ2-7; clone_size: NA
cdr3_nt: TGTGCCACCAGTGCATTCCGGACGCTGCCCTACGAGCAGTACTTC; cdr3_aa: CATSAFRTLPYEQYF; d_call: NA; v_call: TRBV15; cdr3_length: 15; j_call: TRBJ2-7; clone_size: NA
cdr3_nt: TGTGCCAGCAGTTACTCGAAGGCAATAAGGCAAGCTTTCTTT; cdr3_aa: CASSYSKAIRQAFF; d_call: NA; v_call: TRBV6-5; cdr3_length: 14; j_call: TRBJ1-1; clone_size: once
cdr3_nt: TGTGCCAGCAGTGAACCGGGGCGGGGCAATGAGCAGTTCTTC; cdr3_aa: CASSEPGRGNEQFF; d_call: NA; v_call: TRBV6-1; cdr3_length: 14; j_call: TRBJ2-1; clone_size: NA
cdr3_nt: TGTGCCAGCAGCACGGGACAGACCTACGAGCAGTACTTC; cdr3_aa: CASSTGQTYEQYF; d_call: TRBD1; v_call: TRBV7-3; cdr3_length: 13; j_call: TRBJ2-7; clone_size: NA
cdr3_nt: TGTGCCAGCTCGCGCTACCGGGGGGCCGGGGAGCTGTTTTTT; cdr3_aa: CASSRYRGAGELFF; d_call: TRBD2; v_call: TRBV18; cdr3_length: 14; j_call: TRBJ2-2; clone_size: NA
cdr3_nt: TGTGCCAGCAGCTACCGGACAGGAGACTATAGCAATCAGCCCCAGCATTTT; cdr3_aa: CASSYRTGDYSNQPQHF; d_call: TRBD1; v_call: TRBV5-8; cdr3_length: 17; j_call: TRBJ1-5; clone_size: NA
cdr3_nt: TGTGCCAGCAGTGAAAACCCCCTCCATGAGCAGTTCTTC; cdr3_aa: CASSENPLHEQFF; d_call: NA; v_call: TRBV6-1; cdr3_length: 13; j_call: TRBJ2-1; clone_size: NA
cdr3_nt: TGTGCCAGCAGCCCGCGGACTAGCGGGAATAGGTGGGACGAGCAGTACTTC; cdr3_aa: CASSPRTSGNRWDEQYF; d_call: TRBD2; v_call: TRBV9; cdr3_length: 17; j_call: TRBJ2-7; clone_size: NA
cdr3_nt: TGTGCCAGCAGCCGGACTAGCGGGCGTTACGAGCAGTACTTC; cdr3_aa: CASSRTSGRYEQYF; d_call: TRBD2; v_call: TRBV7-2; cdr3_length: 14; j_call: TRBJ2-7; clone_size: NA
cdr3_nt: TGTGCCAGCAGCCCTCAGGTCAGCTACAATGAGCAGTTCTTC; cdr3_aa: CASSPQVSYNEQFF; d_call: NA; v_call: TRBV14; cdr3_length: 14; j_call: TRBJ2-1; clone_size: NA
cdr3_nt: TGTGCCAGCAGCTTAGGGGGTGTGGAGCGGGAGGTTACGTCCTACAATGAGCAGTTCTTC; cdr3_aa: CASSLGGVEREVTSYNEQFF; d_call: TRBD2; v_call: TRBV11-3; cdr3_length: 20; j_call: TRBJ2-1; clone_size: NA
cdr3_nt: TGTGCCAGCAGCAAAAGGTGGAGACCCAGGGCAAAGACCCAGTACTTC; cdr3_aa: CASSKRWRPRAKTQYF; d_call: NA; v_call: TRBV21-1; cdr3_length: 16; j_call: TRBJ2-5; clone_size: NA
cdr3_nt: TGCGCCAGCAGCTTGGCCGGAACAGCAGATACGCAGTATTTT; cdr3_aa: CASSLAGTADTQYF; d_call: NA; v_call: TRBV5-1; cdr3_length: 14; j_call: TRBJ2-3; clone_size: NA
cdr3_nt: TGTGCCAGCAGCCAAGATCCGGCTAGCGCTGGGGCCAACGTCCTGACTTTC; cdr3_aa: CASSQDPASAGANVLTF; d_call: NA; v_call: TRBV14; cdr3_length: 17; j_call: TRBJ2-6; clone_size: once
cdr3_nt: TGTGCCAGCATCTCGGGCAGAACCTACGAGCAGTACTTC; cdr3_aa: CASISGRTYEQYF; d_call: NA; v_call: TRBV28; cdr3_length: 13; j_call: TRBJ2-7; clone_size: NA
cdr3_nt: TGTGCCAGCAGTTTAGGCCCCGGTTTGGGGTTTAACACTGAAGCTTTCTTT; cdr3_aa: CASSLGPGLGFNTEAFF; d_call: NA; v_call: TRBV28; cdr3_length: 17; j_call: TRBJ1-1; clone_size: NA
cdr3_nt: TGTGCCAGCAGCGTAGGCGGCCTAGCGGGAGCCGGGGAGCTGTTTTTT; cdr3_aa: CASSVGGLAGAGELFF; d_call: TRBD2; v_call: TRBV9; cdr3_length: 16; j_call: TRBJ2-2; clone_size: NA
cdr3_nt: TGTGCCAGCAGCCTCAATCTGGGTGAGCAGTTCTTC; cdr3_aa: CASSLNLGEQFF; d_call: NA; v_call: TRBV11-3; cdr3_length: 12; j_call: TRBJ2-1; clone_size: NA
cdr3_nt: TGTGCCAGCAGTTACCCCCAGGAGCGGACCTCCTACGAGCAGTACTTC; cdr3_aa: CASSYPQERTSYEQYF; d_call: NA; v_call: TRBV6-6; cdr3_length: 16; j_call: TRBJ2-7; clone_size: NA
cdr3_nt: TGTGCCAGCAGTTTATCGTCCGGGGCTGGGGCCAACGTCCTGACTTTC; cdr3_aa: CASSLSSGAGANVLTF; d_call: NA; v_call: TRBV27; cdr3_length: 16; j_call: TRBJ2-6; clone_size: once
cdr3_nt: TGTGCCATCAGTGAGAGGGTTGCTGAGCAGTTCTTC; cdr3_aa: CAISERVAEQFF; d_call: NA; v_call: TRBV10-3; cdr3_length: 12; j_call: TRBJ2-1; clone_size: NA
cdr3_nt: TGTGCCAGCAGCGCGCCGGGACTTACCTCCTACGAGCAGTACTTC; cdr3_aa: CASSAPGLTSYEQYF; d_call: NA; v_call: TRBV7-2; cdr3_length: 15; j_call: TRBJ2-7; clone_size: NA
cdr3_nt: TGTGCCAGCAGGGGACTAGCGGGAGCCACAAACATTCAGTACTTC; cdr3_aa: CASRGLAGATNIQYF; d_call: TRBD2; v_call: TRBV27; cdr3_length: 15; j_call: TRBJ2-4; clone_size: NA
cdr3_nt: TGCAGCGTTTCTATTGGAGTTTTGAACACTGAAGCTTTCTTT; cdr3_aa: CSVSIGVLNTEAFF; d_call: NA; v_call: TRBV29-1; cdr3_length: 14; j_call: TRBJ1-1; clone_size: once
cdr3_nt: TGTGCCAGCAGATCTGACGGAGGCAAGACCCAGTACTTC; cdr3_aa: CASRSDGGKTQYF; d_call: NA; v_call: TRBV27; cdr3_length: 13; j_call: TRBJ2-5; clone_size: once
cdr3_nt: TGTGCCAGCAGCCCACTGACTAGCGGGAATGAGCAGTTCTTC; cdr3_aa: CASSPLTSGNEQFF; d_call: TRBD2; v_call: TRBV7-2; cdr3_length: 14; j_call: TRBJ2-1; clone_size: NA
cdr3_nt: TGTGCCAGCTCAACTAGACAGACGGAGACCCAGTACTTC; cdr3_aa: CASSTRQTETQYF; d_call: NA; v_call: TRBV18; cdr3_length: 13; j_call: TRBJ2-5; clone_size: NA
cdr3_nt: TGTGCCTCCGGGGGGTACGAGCAGTACTTC; cdr3_aa: CASGGYEQYF; d_call: TRBD2; v_call: TRBV28; cdr3_length: 10; j_call: TRBJ2-7; clone_size: NA
cdr3_nt: TGTGCCAGCAGCCAAGTTACAACGAACACTGAAGCTTTCTTT; cdr3_aa: CASSQVTTNTEAFF; d_call: NA; v_call: TRBV14; cdr3_length: 14; j_call: TRBJ1-1; clone_size: NA